This TCR beta chain was identified in a study of cytomegalovirus exposure and HLA in healthy donors. General study points: Later analysis associated a missense DCLRE1C variant with TCR beta V- and J-gene trimming.

Trimming removed 3 bases from V and 0 bases from J, with 9 bases in between. The CDR3 has 15 residues. Germline V gene sequence: CDR1 LNHDA, CDR2 SQIVND (reference sequence). The PCR used 60 Vbeta and 13 Jbeta primers. This table comes from immunoSEQ multiplex PCR, and its TCRdb copy is limited to in-frame clones, with some not included. In the table there are 60,000 to 75,000 clones, more than 80% of which are singletons. With regard to this clone: Its antigen remains unknown.

The sequenced material came from PBMCs. This rearrangement joins TRBV19 to TRBJ1-5; D is undetermined. This receptor was identified in a woman aged 25 to 39 in good health and CMV-seropositive. The chain's CDR3 is CASSIYFYSNQPQHF. In DNA, the CDR3 is TGTGCCAGTAGTATTTATTTTTATAGCAATCAGCCCCAGCATTTT.